Sequencing of this T cell receptor (beta chain) was carried out in a study of technical replicates of blood from a handful of donors. This table comes from immunoSEQ multiplex PCR, and its TCRdb copy is limited to in-frame clones, with some not included. The sample shows 85,000 to 95,000 clones, almost 97% of them seen only once. The V gene lost 4 bases and the J gene lost 0 bases, with 11 bases spanning the gap. CDR1 is SGDLS and CDR2 is YYNGEE in the germline V gene. CDR3 length: 15 residues. This TCR came from a human donor in good health. Sequencing was done on a sample of T cells isolated from PBMCs. The J gene is TRBJ1-3, the V gene TRBV9; no reliable D call. The CDR3 region is CASSKQTSSGNTIYF. The DNA for the CDR3 is TGTGCCAGCAGCAAACAGACGAGCTCTGGAAACACCATATATTTT.